This paragraph covers one T cell receptor beta chain sequence. Antigen: not known. The sample is drawn from a study of PD-1 blockade in classical Hodgkin lymphoma. Whole-study results and caveats: Baseline TCR diversity was reportedly lower in newly diagnosed patients than healthy donors. TCR diversity in CD4+, not CD8+, cells rose significantly by C4D1. The study found complete responders had baseline diversity similar to newly diagnosed patients.

Clones were read by immunoSEQ multiplex PCR, and TCRdb kept only the in-frame ones, dropping some. The repertoire holds 46,000 or so clones, with around 80% as singletons. Time point here: cycle 4 day 1 (C4D1), after more than five weeks of nivolumab. Every patient was affected by relapse after autologous stem cell transplantation, while exposure to brentuximab vedotin was not uniform. The CDR3 has 15 residues. The germline V and J ends were trimmed by 5 bases and 7 bases, with 15 bases remaining between them. Germline assignment: CDR1 SGHTA and CDR2 FQGNSA. The clonotype originates from a human donor with classical Hodgkin lymphoma. This rearrangement joins TRBV7-2 to TRBJ1-6; D perhaps matches TRBD1 (6 bases). Sequences were derived from peripheral blood mononuclear cells (PBMCs), sampled before the fourth cycle of nivolumab. The CDR3 region has the DNA TGTGCCAGCAGCCAGCAACAGGGCTCGAATTCACCCCTCCACTTT. Translation gives CASSQQQGSNSPLHF.